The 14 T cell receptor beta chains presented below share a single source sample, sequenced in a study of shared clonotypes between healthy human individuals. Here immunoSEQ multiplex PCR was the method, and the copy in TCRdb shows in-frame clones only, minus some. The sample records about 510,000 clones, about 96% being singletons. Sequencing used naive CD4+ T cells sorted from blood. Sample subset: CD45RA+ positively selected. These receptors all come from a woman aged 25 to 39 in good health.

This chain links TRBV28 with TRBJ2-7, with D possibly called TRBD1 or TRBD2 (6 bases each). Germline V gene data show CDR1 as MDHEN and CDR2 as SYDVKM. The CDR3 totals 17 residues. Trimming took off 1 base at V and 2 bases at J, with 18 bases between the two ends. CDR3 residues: CASSLFYLVGGAYEQYF. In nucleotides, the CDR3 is TGTGCCAGCAGTTTATTTTACTTGGTGGGGGGCGCCTACGAGCAGTACTTC.

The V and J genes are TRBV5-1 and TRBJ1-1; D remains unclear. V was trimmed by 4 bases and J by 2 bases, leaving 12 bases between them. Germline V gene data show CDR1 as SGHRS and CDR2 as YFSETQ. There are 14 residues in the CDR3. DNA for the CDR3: TGCGCCAGCAGCCTATACACCAGTAACACTGAAGCTTTCTTT. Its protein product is CASSLYTSNTEAFF.

The CDR3 coding sequence is TGTGCCAGCAGTTTATCTCGCAGTGGCCGATACGAGCAGTACTTC. It specifies CASSLSRSGRYEQYF. The chain is built from TRBV27 and TRBJ2-7; the D is unclear. Looked up from germline, CDR1 is MNHEY and CDR2 is SMNVEV (reference sequence). The CDR3 totals 15 residues. The V end was cut by 0 bases, the J end by 4 bases, with 13 bases between.

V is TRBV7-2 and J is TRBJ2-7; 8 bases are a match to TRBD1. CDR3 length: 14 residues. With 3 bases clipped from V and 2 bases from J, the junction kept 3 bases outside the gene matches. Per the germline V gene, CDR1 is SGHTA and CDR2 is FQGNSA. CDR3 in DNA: TGTGCCAGCAGCTTCAGGGGACAGGCCTACGAGCAGTACTTC. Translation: CASSFRGQAYEQYF.

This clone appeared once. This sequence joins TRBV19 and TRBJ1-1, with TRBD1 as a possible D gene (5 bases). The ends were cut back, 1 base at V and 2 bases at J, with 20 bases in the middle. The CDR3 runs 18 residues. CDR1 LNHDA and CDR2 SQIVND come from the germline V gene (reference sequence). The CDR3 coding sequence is TGTGCCAGTAGTATAGCCGTTATAAGGTTAGGGGCCAACACTGAAGCTTTCTTT. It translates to CASSIAVIRLGANTEAFF.

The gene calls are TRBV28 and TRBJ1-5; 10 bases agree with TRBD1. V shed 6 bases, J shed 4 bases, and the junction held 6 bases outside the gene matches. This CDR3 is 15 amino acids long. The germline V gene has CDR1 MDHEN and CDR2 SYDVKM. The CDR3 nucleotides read TGTGCCAGCAGCACCCGGGACAGGGGTAATCAGCCCCAGCATTTT. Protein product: CASSTRDRGNQPQHF.

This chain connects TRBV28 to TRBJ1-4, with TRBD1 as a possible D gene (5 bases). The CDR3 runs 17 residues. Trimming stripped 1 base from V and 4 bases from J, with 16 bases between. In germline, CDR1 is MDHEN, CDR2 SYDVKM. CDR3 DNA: TGTGCCAGCAGTTTATCATTAGCTGGGGCGGGTAATGAAAAACTGTTTTTT. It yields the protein CASSLSLAGAGNEKLFF.

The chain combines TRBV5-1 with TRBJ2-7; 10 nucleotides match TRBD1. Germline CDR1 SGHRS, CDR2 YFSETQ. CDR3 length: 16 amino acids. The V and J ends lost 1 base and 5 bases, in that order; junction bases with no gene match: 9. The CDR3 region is CASSLRRGTGDDEQYF. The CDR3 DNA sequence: TGCGCCAGCAGCTTGAGGCGGGGGACAGGGGACGACGAGCAGTACTTC.

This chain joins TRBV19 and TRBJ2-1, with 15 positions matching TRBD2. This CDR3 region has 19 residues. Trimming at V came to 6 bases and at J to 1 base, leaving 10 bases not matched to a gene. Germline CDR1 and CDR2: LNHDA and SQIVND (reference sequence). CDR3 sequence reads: CASRSSGLAGGHSYNEQFF. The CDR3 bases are TGTGCCAGTAGGAGCTCGGGACTAGCGGGAGGTCATTCCTACAATGAGCAGTTCTTC.

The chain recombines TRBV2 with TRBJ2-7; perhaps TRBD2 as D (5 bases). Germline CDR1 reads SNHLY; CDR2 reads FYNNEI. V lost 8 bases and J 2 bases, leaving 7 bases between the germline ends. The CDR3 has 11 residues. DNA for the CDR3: TGTGCCAGCGAGGAGGCCTACGAGCAGTACTTC. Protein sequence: CASEEAYEQYF.

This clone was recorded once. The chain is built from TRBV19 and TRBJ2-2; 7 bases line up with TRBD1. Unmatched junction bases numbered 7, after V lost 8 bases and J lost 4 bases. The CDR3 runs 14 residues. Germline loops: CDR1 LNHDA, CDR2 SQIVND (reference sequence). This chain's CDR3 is CASRRQGGTGELFF. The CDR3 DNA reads TGTGCCAGTCGACGACAGGGTGGCACCGGGGAGCTGTTTTTT.

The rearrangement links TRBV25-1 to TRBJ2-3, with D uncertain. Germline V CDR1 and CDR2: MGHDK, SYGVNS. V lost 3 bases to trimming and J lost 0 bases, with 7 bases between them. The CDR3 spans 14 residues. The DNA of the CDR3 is TGTGCCAGCAGTGATGGGCGGAGCACAGATACGCAGTATTTT. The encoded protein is CASSDGRSTDTQYF.

This CDR3 is CASSHSNQPQHF. The CDR3 bases are TGTGCCAGCTCACATAGCAATCAGCCCCAGCATTTT. The chain recombines TRBV18 with TRBJ1-5, with D hard to call. CDR1 and CDR2 (germline): KGHSH, LQKENI. The CDR3 covers 12 residues. The ends were cut back, 4 bases at V and 0 bases at J, with 1 base in the middle.

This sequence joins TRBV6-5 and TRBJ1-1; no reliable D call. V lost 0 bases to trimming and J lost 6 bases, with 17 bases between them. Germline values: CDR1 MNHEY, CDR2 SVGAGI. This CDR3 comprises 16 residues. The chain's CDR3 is CASSYSRRRLRAEAFF. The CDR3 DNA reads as TGTGCCAGCAGTTACTCGAGGAGGAGGCTTAGGGCTGAAGCTTTCTTT.